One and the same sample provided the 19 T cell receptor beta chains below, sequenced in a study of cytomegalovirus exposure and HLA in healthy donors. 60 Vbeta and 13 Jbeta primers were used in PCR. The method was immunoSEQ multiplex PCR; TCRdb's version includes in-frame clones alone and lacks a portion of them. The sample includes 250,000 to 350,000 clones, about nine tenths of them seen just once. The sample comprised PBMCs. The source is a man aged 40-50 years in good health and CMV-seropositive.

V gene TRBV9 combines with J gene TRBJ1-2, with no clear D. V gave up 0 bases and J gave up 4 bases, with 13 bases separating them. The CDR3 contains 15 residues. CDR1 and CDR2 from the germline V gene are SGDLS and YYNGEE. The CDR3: CASSVVGSDLYGYTF. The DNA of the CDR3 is TGTGCCAGCAGCGTAGTCGGGTCCGACCTCTATGGCTACACCTTC.

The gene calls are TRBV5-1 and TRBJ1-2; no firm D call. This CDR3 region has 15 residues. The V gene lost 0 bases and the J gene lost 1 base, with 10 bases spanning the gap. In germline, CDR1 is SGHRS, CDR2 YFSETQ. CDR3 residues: CASSLAGNSNYGYTF. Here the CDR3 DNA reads TGCGCCAGCAGCTTGGCGGGAAATAGTAACTATGGCTACACCTTC.

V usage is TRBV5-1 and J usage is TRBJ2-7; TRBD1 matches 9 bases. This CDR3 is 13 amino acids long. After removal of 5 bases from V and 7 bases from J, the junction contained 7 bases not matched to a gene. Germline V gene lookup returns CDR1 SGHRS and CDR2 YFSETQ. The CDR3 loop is CASSYTGGEEQYF. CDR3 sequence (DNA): TGCGCCAGCAGTTACACAGGGGGCGAAGAGCAGTACTTC. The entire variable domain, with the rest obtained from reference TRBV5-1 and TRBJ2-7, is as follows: KAGVTQTPRYLIKTRGQQVTLSCSPISGHRSVSWYQQTPGQGLQFLFEYFSETQRNKGNFPGRFSGRQFSNSRSEMNVSTLELGDSALYLCASSYTGGEEQYFGPGTRLTVT.

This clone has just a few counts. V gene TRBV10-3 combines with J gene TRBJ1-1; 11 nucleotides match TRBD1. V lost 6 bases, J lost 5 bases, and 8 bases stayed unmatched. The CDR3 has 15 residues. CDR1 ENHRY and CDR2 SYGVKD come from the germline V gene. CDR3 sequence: CAISGEDRGRTEAFF. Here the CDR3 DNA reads TGTGCCATCAGCGGGGAGGACAGGGGGCGAACTGAAGCTTTCTTT.

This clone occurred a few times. The CDR3 region is CASSSWTETSSYEQYF. The CDR3 DNA is TGTGCCAGCAGTTCCTGGACAGAAACGAGCTCCTACGAGCAGTACTTC. This sequence joins TRBV28 and TRBJ2-7; D may be TRBD1 (6 bases). The V and J ends lost 4 bases and 0 bases respectively, with 16 bases between them. This CDR3 is built from 16 residues. Germline V gene data show CDR1 as MDHEN and CDR2 as SYDVKM.

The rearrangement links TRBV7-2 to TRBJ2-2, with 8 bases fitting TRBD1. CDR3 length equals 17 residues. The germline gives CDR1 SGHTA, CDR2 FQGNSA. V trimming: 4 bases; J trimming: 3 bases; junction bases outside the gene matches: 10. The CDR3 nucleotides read TGTGCCAGCAGCTCAACCAGGGCAGGGGGCTACACCGGGGAGCTGTTTTTT. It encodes CASSSTRAGGYTGELFF.

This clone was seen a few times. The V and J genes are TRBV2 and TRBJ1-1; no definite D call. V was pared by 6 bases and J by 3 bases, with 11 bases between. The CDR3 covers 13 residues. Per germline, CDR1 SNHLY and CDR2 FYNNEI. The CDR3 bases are TGTGCCAGCAGGTCAACTCCCTACACTGAAGCTTTCTTT. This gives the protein CASRSTPYTEAFF.

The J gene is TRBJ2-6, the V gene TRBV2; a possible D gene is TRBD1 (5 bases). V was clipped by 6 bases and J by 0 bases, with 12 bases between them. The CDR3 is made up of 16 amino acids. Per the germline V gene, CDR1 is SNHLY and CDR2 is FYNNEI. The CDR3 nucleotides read TGTGCCAGCAGAGCAGACAGAATCTCTGGGGCCAACGTCCTGACTTTC. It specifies CASRADRISGANVLTF. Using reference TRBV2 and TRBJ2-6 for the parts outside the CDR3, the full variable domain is EPEVTQTPSHQVTQMGQEVILRCVPISNHLYFYWYRQILGQKVEFLVSFYNNEISEKSEIFDDQFSVERPDGSNFTLKIRSTKLEDSAMYFCASRADRISGANVLTFGAGSRLTVL.

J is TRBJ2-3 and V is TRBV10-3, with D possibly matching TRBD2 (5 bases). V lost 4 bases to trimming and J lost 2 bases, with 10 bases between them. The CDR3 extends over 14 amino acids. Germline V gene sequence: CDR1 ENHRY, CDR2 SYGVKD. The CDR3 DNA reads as TGTGCCATCAGTGGTGGCGGGTTCACAGATACGCAGTATTTT. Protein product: CAISGGGFTDTQYF.

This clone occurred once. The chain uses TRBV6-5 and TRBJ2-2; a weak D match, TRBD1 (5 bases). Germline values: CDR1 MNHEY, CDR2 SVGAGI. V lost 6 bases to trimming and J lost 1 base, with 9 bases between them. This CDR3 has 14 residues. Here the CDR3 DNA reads TGTGCCAGCAGACCACAGGTGAACACCGGGGAGCTGTTTTTT. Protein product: CASRPQVNTGELFF.

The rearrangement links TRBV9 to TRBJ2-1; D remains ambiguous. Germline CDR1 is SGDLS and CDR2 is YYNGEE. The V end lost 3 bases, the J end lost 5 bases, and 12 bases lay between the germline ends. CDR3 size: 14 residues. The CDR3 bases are TGTGCCAGCAGCGGCAAGGAGAACCACAATGAGCAGTTCTTC. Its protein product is CASSGKENHNEQFF. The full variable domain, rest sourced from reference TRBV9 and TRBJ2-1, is DSGVTQTPKHLITATGQRVTLRCSPRSGDLSVYWYQQSLDQGLQFLIQYYNGEERAKGNILERFSAQQFPDLHSELNLSSLELGDSALYFCASSGKENHNEQFFGPGTRLTVL.

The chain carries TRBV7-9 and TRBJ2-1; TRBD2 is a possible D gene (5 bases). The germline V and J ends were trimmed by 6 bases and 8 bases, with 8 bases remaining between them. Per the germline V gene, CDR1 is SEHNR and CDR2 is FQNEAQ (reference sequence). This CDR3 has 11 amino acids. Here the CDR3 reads CASSPGYEQFF. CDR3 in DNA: TGTGCCAGCAGTCCGGGGTATGAGCAGTTCTTC. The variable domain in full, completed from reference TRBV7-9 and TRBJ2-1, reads DTGVSQNPRHKITKRGQNVTFRCDPISEHNRLYWYRQTLGQGPEFLTYFQNEAQLEKSRLLSDRFSAERPKGSFSTLEIQRTEQGDSAMYLCASSPGYEQFFGPGTRLTVL.

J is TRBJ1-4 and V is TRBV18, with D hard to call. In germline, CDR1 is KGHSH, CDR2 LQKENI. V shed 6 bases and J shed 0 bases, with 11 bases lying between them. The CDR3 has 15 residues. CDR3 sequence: CASSLDLATNEKLFF. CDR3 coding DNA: TGTGCCAGCTCCCTAGACCTTGCAACTAATGAAAAACTGTTTTTT.

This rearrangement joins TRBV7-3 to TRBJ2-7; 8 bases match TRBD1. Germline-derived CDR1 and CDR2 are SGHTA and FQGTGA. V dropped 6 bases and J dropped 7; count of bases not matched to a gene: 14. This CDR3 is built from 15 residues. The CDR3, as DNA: TGTGCCAGCAGTCCGACAGGGGAAGAAAGTAAAGAGCAGTACTTC. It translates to CASSPTGEESKEQYF. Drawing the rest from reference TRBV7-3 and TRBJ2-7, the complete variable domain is GAGVSQTPSNKVTEKGKYVELRCDPISGHTALYWYRQSLGQGPEFLIYFQGTGAADDSGLPNDRFFAVRPEGSVSTLKIQRTERGDSAVYLCASSPTGEESKEQYFGPGTRLTVT.

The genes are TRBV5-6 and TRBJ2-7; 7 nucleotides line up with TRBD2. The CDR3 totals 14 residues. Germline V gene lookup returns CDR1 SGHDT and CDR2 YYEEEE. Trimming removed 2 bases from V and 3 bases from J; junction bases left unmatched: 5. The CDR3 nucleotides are TGTGCCAGCAGCTTCCGGGGGGAGTTCTACGAGCAGTACTTC. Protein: CASSFRGEFYEQYF.

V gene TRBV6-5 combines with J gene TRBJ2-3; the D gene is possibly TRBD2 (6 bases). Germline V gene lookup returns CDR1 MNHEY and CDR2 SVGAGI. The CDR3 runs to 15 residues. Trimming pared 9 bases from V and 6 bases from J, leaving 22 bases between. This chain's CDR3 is CASPTSGQKLDTQYF. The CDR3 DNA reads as TGTGCCAGTCCAACGAGCGGGCAGAAGTTGGATACGCAGTATTTT.

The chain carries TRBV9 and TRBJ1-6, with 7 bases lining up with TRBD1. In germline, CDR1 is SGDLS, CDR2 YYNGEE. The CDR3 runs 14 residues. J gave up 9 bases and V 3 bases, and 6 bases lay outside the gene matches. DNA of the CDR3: TGTGCCAGCAGCGGAGGACAGGCAGGTTCACCCCTCCACTTT. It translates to CASSGGQAGSPLHF.

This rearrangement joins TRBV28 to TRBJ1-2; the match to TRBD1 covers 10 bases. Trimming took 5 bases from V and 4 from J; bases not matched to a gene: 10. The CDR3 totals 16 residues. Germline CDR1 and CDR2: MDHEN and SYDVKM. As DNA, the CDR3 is TGTGCCAGCAGTGTCCATAGGACAGGGGGTAGCTATGGCTACACCTTC. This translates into CASSVHRTGGSYGYTF.

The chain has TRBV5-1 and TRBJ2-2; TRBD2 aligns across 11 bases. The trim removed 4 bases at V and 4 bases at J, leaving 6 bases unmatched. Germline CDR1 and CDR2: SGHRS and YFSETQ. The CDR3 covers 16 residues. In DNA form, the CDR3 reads TGCGCCAGCAGCCCCACTAGCGGGAGAATCACCGGGGAGCTGTTTTTT. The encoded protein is CASSPTSGRITGELFF. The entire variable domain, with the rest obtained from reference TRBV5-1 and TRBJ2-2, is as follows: KAGVTQTPRYLIKTRGQQVTLSCSPISGHRSVSWYQQTPGQGLQFLFEYFSETQRNKGNFPGRFSGRQFSNSRSEMNVSTLELGDSALYLCASSPTSGRITGELFFGEGSRLTVL.